This record looks at one T cell receptor beta chain sequence and its context. The CDR3 does not close with the conserved phenylalanine or tryptophan, likely indicating a read error. It is unclear where the CDR3 begins or ends on the DNA, so no DNA is shown, and the CDR3 is as TCRdb lists it. This specimen belongs to a study of T and B cells in COVID-19 patients. From blood, about 230-500 ng of genomic DNA served as TRB template. Germline CDR1 and CDR2: MNHNS and SASEGT. From its first to its last residue, the CDR3 has 14 amino acids. BIOMED2 TRB-A/B primer pools were used in multiplex TRB PCR. TCRdb re-analysed the multiplex PCR reads in MiXCR, keeping a single row per CDR3 protein. The sample holds some 1,100 distinct CDR3 sequences, less than 25% seen once.

Sequences were obtained from blood. The origin of this receptor is a human donor with active COVID-19. The chain combines TRBV6-1 with TRBJ2-3. The CDR3 protein is CASGPRGLTDTQEG.